The 11 T cell receptor beta chains below all came from one sample that was sequenced in a study of control samples from healthy donors and cancer patients. Method: immunoSEQ multiplex PCR; TCRdb's copy keeps in-frame clones and lacks some. The sample holds some 120,000 clones, roughly 91% seen once. Sequenced material: PBMCs. These receptor sequences come from a man between 45 and 60 years old with head and neck cancer.

The table lists this clone with a count of one. This chain joins TRBV28 and TRBJ1-2, with D possibly TRBD1 on 5 matching bases. CDR3 size: 14 residues. Germline CDR1 is MDHEN and CDR2 is SYDVKM. V was clipped by 3 bases and J by 4 bases, with 12 bases between them. The CDR3 DNA reads as TGTGCCAGCAGTTTGGCAGGGAGCACCTATGGCTACACCTTC. It yields the protein CASSLAGSTYGYTF.

The sample holds one count of this clone. The chain recombines TRBV19 with TRBJ2-3; D is unclear. V lost 3 bases, J lost 0 bases, and 7 bases lay in between. Germline CDR1 LNHDA, CDR2 SQIVND (reference sequence). The CDR3 spans 14 residues. Here the CDR3 reads CASSMQFSTDTQYF. The DNA for the CDR3 is TGTGCCAGTAGTATGCAATTTAGCACAGATACGCAGTATTTT.

The chain joins TRBV7-7 to TRBJ1-2; 8 bases align to TRBD1. The CDR3 has 14 amino acids. CDR1 and CDR2 from the germline V gene are SSHAT and FNYEAQ (reference sequence). With 6 bases clipped from V and 8 bases from J, the junction kept 11 bases outside the gene matches. The CDR3 DNA follows: TGTGCCAGCAGGTACCGACAGGGGCTCCGCGGCTACACCTTC. Amino acid sequence: CASRYRQGLRGYTF.

The genes are TRBV24-1 and TRBJ2-1, with D perhaps TRBD1 or TRBD2 (5 bases each). Germline CDR1 KGHDR, CDR2 SFDVKD. The CDR3 extends over 16 amino acids. V lost 5 bases and J 3 bases, leaving 16 bases between the germline ends. The CDR3: CATSVSGTGFYNEQFF. CDR3 DNA: TGTGCCACCAGTGTCTCGGGGACGGGTTTCTACAATGAGCAGTTCTTC.

The V and J genes are TRBV9 and TRBJ1-1; D uncertain. The CDR3 covers 14 residues. Germline values: CDR1 SGDLS, CDR2 YYNGEE. The germline V and J ends were trimmed by 4 bases and 1 base, with 11 bases remaining between them. The CDR3 here is CASSFRRENTEAFF. CDR3 DNA sequence: TGTGCCAGCAGCTTTCGACGAGAGAACACTGAAGCTTTCTTT.

In its sample, this clone was seen a few times. The genes are TRBV2 and TRBJ2-5, with 8 bases lining up with TRBD2. The CDR3 is 16 residues long. Germline V gene lookup returns CDR1 SNHLY and CDR2 FYNNEI. V gave up 7 bases and J gave up 2 bases; unmatched junction bases: 12. CDR3: CASTAGGAGVQETQYF. Here the CDR3 DNA reads TGTGCCAGCACCGCCGGGGGAGCGGGGGTACAAGAGACCCAGTACTTC.

This chain connects TRBV15 to TRBJ2-1, with 7 bases matching TRBD2. Germline values: CDR1 LNHNV, CDR2 YYDKDF (reference sequence). The length of the CDR3 is 13 residues. With 11 bases clipped from V and 0 bases from J, the junction kept 4 bases outside the gene matches. The CDR3 loop is CAVERGSYNEQFF. Written as DNA, the CDR3 is TGTGCCGTCGAGCGGGGCTCCTACAATGAGCAGTTCTTC.

V and J are TRBV12-3 or TRBV12-4 and TRBJ2-7, with 7 bases fitting TRBD2. The CDR3 has 13 residues. V lost 5 bases, J lost 3 bases, and 4 bases stayed unmatched. Written as DNA, the CDR3 is TGTGCCAGCAGTCCCCGGGGGGACTACGAGCAGTACTTC. Translating gives CASSPRGDYEQYF.

The rearrangement uses TRBV24-1 and TRBJ1-2, with 7 positions matching TRBD1. V was clipped by 4 bases and J by 2 bases; unmatched bases: 3. The CDR3 runs 14 residues. The germline V gene encodes CDR1 KGHDR and CDR2 SFDVKD. CDR3: CATSDLTGNYGYTF. CDR3 in DNA: TGTGCCACCAGTGACCTGACAGGGAACTATGGCTACACCTTC.

The V gene is TRBV11-2, the J gene TRBJ1-2; D remains ambiguous. The CDR3 is 14 residues long. Germline assignment: CDR1 SGHAT and CDR2 FQNNGV. V lost 3 bases and J 2 bases, leaving 10 bases between the germline ends. The CDR3 sequence: CASSLSTGNYGYTF. Here the CDR3 DNA reads TGTGCCAGCAGCTTGTCGACGGGGAACTATGGCTACACCTTC.

The chain combines TRBV25-1 with TRBJ2-7, with D perhaps TRBD1 (6 bases). The germline V gene encodes CDR1 MGHDK and CDR2 SYGVNS. V was cut by 1 base and J by 2 bases, with 18 bases left in between. The CDR3 sequence is 17 residues long. The DNA of the CDR3 is TGTGCCAGCAGTGAATCGGGTTGGAGAGGGGGACCCTACGAGCAGTACTTC. It is translated as CASSESGWRGGPYEQYF.